One and the same sample provided the 25 T cell receptor beta chains below, sequenced in a study of human T cells and chemical hapten exposure (dated by TCRdb to the early 2020s). Libraries came from RACE. This sample was sequenced with a NextSeq 500. Using fastp at Q25 and MiXCR, TCRdb reprocessed the public reads and kept productive beta chains. Each record represents a unique CDR3 protein, reported with the most common genes and DNA among its rows. Counted in this sample were 89,000 or so distinct CDR3 sequences; around 6.7% of them appeared once. The ten largest clones capture 1% to 1.5% of the sample. Per the publication, the time point label means: patch test 2, 6 weeks after DPC sensitization. The treatment or condition label on this specimen signifies: therapeutic diphenylcyclopropenone sensitization with weekly scalp DPC. Material: whole blood, obtained in connection with sensitization to the hapten diphenylcyclopropenone (DPC). The receptors stem from a woman aged 30 to 39 with alopecia areata. Some clones in this sample may be carry-over from other donors' samples.

This clonotype was observed a few times. The genes are TRBV6-5 and TRBJ1-2; 12 bases map to TRBD1. The CDR3 is 16 amino acids. The V gene end was trimmed by 7 bases and the J gene end by 2 bases; junction bases not matched to a gene: 8. Germline V gene lookup returns CDR1 MNHEY and CDR2 SVGAGI. The CDR3 DNA reads TGTGCCAGCATGGGGACAGGGGGCGATAGGAACTATGGCTACACCTTC. It is translated as CASMGTGGDRNYGYTF.

Worth noting for this clonotype: Given a much more abundant clone one base away, this may be a read error. Because it lacks the conserved phenylalanine or tryptophan at the end, this CDR3 is likely a read error. V and J are TRBV29-1 and TRBJ2-5; D gene uncertain. Between the trimmed V and J ends, which lost 2 bases and 1 base, there was a span of 8 bases. This CDR3 comprises 13 residues. Germline CDR1 SQVTM, CDR2 ANQGSEA. The CDR3 spells CSVEPRPQETQYS. CDR3 DNA: TGCAGCGTTGAACCCAGACCCCAAGAGACCCAGTACTCC.

The sample holds a few counts of this clonotype. The rearrangement uses TRBV2 and TRBJ2-3; the match to TRBD2 covers 11 bases. CDR1 is SNHLY and CDR2 is FYNNEI in the germline V gene. CDR3 length equals 17 residues. J gave up 5 bases and V 7 bases, and 14 bases lay outside the gene matches. The CDR3 region has the DNA TGTGCCAGCAAGGCCCTTCTAGCGGGGGGAGAAGTAGATACGCAGTATTTT. Its translation is CASKALLAGGEVDTQYF.

This clonotype has at least ten counts. The V and J genes are TRBV4-1 and TRBJ1-1; D remains unclear. With 1 base removed from V and 4 bases from J, the gap between germline ends came to 13 bases. CDR3 length equals 15 residues. From germline, CDR1 is MGHRA and CDR2 YSYEKL. The CDR3 sequence is CASSQGGPWGTEAFF. Here the CDR3 DNA reads TGCGCCAGCAGCCAAGGAGGGCCATGGGGCACTGAAGCTTTCTTT.

Written as DNA, the CDR3 is TGTGCCAGCAGCCTAGGACAGGGAAATTGGATGAACACTGAAGCTTTCTTT. Residues: CASSLGQGNWMNTEAFF. The V and J genes are TRBV7-9 and TRBJ1-1; TRBD1 matches 8 bases. Germline V gives CDR1 SEHNR, CDR2 FQNEAQ (reference sequence). V trimming: 5 bases; J trimming: 0 bases; junction bases outside the gene matches: 11. This CDR3 is built from 17 residues.

This clonotype was recorded a few times. The J gene is TRBJ1-1, the V gene TRBV10-3; D is perhaps TRBD1 (5 bases). CDR3 length: 14 residues. Trimming pared 2 bases from V and 1 base from J, leaving 8 bases between. Germline V gene sequence: CDR1 ENHRY, CDR2 SYGVKD. The CDR3 loop is CAISEAQGNTEAFF. The CDR3 nucleotides read TGTGCCATCAGTGAGGCTCAGGGGAACACTGAAGCTTTCTTT.

The chain has TRBV7-9 and TRBJ1-1, with 7 positions matching TRBD1. Trimming cost V 5 bases and J 5 bases; bases outside gene matches: 8. The V gene's germline CDR1 is SEHNR and CDR2 FQNEAQ (reference sequence). CDR3 length equals 14 residues. The CDR3 here is CASSAQGQGTEAFF. The CDR3 DNA sequence: TGTGCCAGCAGCGCACAGGGGCAGGGGACTGAAGCTTTCTTT.

This clonotype was counted only a few times. This chain links TRBV7-9 with TRBJ2-7; D is perhaps TRBD1 or TRBD2 (5 bases each). There are 12 residues in the CDR3. Trimming removed 5 bases at V and 7 bases at J, with 12 bases between. CDR1 is SEHNR, CDR2 FQNEAQ, per germline (reference sequence). The chain's CDR3 is CASSLGTPEQYF. CDR3 DNA sequence: TGTGCCAGCAGCCTCGGGACGCCAGAGCAGTACTTC.

The rearrangement uses TRBV29-1 and TRBJ1-2, with D unclear. CDR3 length: 11 amino acids. The ends were cut back, 5 bases at V and 4 bases at J, with 8 bases in the middle. Germline V gene lookup returns CDR1 SQVTM and CDR2 ANQGSEA. The CDR3 sequence is CSVQEFYGYTF. CDR3 bases: TGCAGCGTTCAGGAATTCTATGGCTACACCTTC.

This chain joins TRBV6-2 or TRBV6-3 and TRBJ1-1; D not certain. The CDR3 is 18 residues long. Germline V gene sequence: CDR1 MNHEY, CDR2 SVGEGT. V was trimmed by 2 bases and J by 0 bases, leaving 19 bases between them. The CDR3 nucleotides are TGTGCCAGCAGTTACCGGACCGGAAGGTTGGGCATGAACACTGAAGCTTTCTTT. It translates to CASSYRTGRLGMNTEAFF.

This rearrangement joins TRBV12-3 or TRBV12-4 to TRBJ1-4; D ambiguous. Deletions cut 6 bases from V and 3 bases from J, with 5 bases between. The CDR3 consists of 12 residues. The CDR3 loop is CASRYANEKLFF. The CDR3 nucleotides read TGTGCCAGCAGATATGCTAATGAAAAACTGTTTTTT.

Only a few counts were recorded for this clonotype. The V call is TRBV12-3 or TRBV12-4, the J call TRBJ2-3, with no clear D. The CDR3 has 12 residues. Between the trimmed V and J ends, which lost 6 bases and 5 bases, there was a span of 9 bases. The CDR3 protein is CASRSDGDTQYF. DNA for the CDR3: TGTGCCAGCAGGAGCGATGGAGATACGCAGTATTTT.

Many counts were recorded for this clonotype. This chain links TRBV12-3 or TRBV12-4 with TRBJ1-5; D gene uncertain. Trimming pared 8 bases from V and 5 bases from J, leaving 10 bases between. The CDR3 runs 12 residues. The chain's CDR3 is CASSAVHQPQHF. The CDR3 DNA is TGTGCCAGCTCGGCAGTACATCAGCCCCAGCATTTT.

This clonotype was detected a few times. The chain couples TRBV2 to TRBJ1-2; TRBD1 matches 9 bases. The V gene's germline CDR1 is SNHLY and CDR2 FYNNEI. Trimming at V came to 9 bases and at J to 3 bases, leaving 11 bases not matched to a gene. CDR3 length: 15 amino acids. The CDR3 protein is CARTNEGQGDYGYTF. CDR3 coding DNA: TGTGCCAGAACCAACGAGGGACAGGGAGACTATGGCTACACCTTC. The full variable domain, completed using reference TRBV2 and TRBJ1-2, is EPEVTQTPSHQVTQMGQEVILRCVPISNHLYFYWYRQILGQKVEFLVSFYNNEISEKSEIFDDQFSVERPDGSNFTLKIRSTKLEDSAMYFCARTNEGQGDYGYTFGSGTRLTVV.

This clonotype came up a few times. The CDR3 DNA is TGCAGCGTTGCGGGACAGGGTGCAACTAATGAAAAACTGTTTTTT. Amino acids: CSVAGQGATNEKLFF. V gene TRBV29-1 combines with J gene TRBJ1-4; the match to TRBD1 covers 9 bases. The ends lost 4 bases at V and 0 bases at J; junction bases unmatched: 3. The CDR3 runs to 15 residues. Germline loops: CDR1 SQVTM, CDR2 ANQGSEA.

This clonotype was seen repeatedly, ten times or more. The rearrangement joins TRBV29-1 to TRBJ1-1; 8 bases are a match to TRBD1. Germline V lookup: CDR1 SQVTM, CDR2 ANQGSEA. V lost 4 bases to trimming and J lost 3 bases; unmatched junction nucleotides: 4. The CDR3 runs 13 residues. CDR3 DNA: TGCAGCGTTGCCCGGGACAGGCACACTGAAGCTTTCTTT. Translating it yields CSVARDRHTEAFF.

This clonotype was picked up many times. The J gene is TRBJ1-2, the V gene TRBV6-2 or TRBV6-3, with a weak D call TRBD1 (6 bases). V was clipped by 6 bases and J by 4 bases, with 9 bases between them. This CDR3 spans 12 amino acids. Germline lookup yields CDR1 MNHEY and CDR2 SVGEGT. The CDR3 reads CASRQGSYGYTF. The CDR3 DNA sequence: TGTGCCAGCAGACAGGGAAGCTATGGCTACACCTTC.

In this sample, this clonotype turned up a few times. The J gene is TRBJ1-5, the V gene TRBV6-6, with TRBD1 matching over 8 bases. Germline V gene data show CDR1 as MNHNY and CDR2 as SVGAGI (reference sequence). The CDR3 sequence is 15 residues long. V lost 5 bases and J lost 1; bases outside the gene matches: 4. DNA for the CDR3: TGTGCCAGCAGTCGACAGGGGCAGAGCAATCAGCCCCAGCATTTT. Translated: CASSRQGQSNQPQHF.

In this sample, this clonotype turned up many times. The V and J genes are TRBV20-1 and TRBJ1-4, with 11 nucleotides matching TRBD1. CDR1 is DFQATT and CDR2 is SNEGSKA in the germline V gene (reference sequence). Trimming took 4 bases from V and 0 from J; bases not matched to a gene: 4. There are 16 residues in the CDR3. CDR3 sequence reads: CSAKGQGAATNEKLFF. The CDR3 coding sequence is TGCAGTGCTAAAGGACAGGGGGCCGCAACTAATGAAAAACTGTTTTTT.

This clonotype was counted at least ten times. The V gene is TRBV3-1, the J gene TRBJ2-1, with D tentatively TRBD2 (6 bases). V shed 0 bases and J shed 1 base, with 7 bases lying between them. Germline V lookup: CDR1 LGHDT, CDR2 YNNKEL (reference sequence). CDR3 size: 15 residues. The CDR3 sequence is CASSQDRESYNEQFF. In nucleotides, the CDR3 is TGTGCCAGCAGCCAAGATCGGGAGTCCTACAATGAGCAGTTCTTC.

This chain uses TRBV2 with TRBJ1-2, with D perhaps TRBD1 (5 bases). The CDR3 is 12 residues long. The V end lost 6 bases, the J end lost 7 bases, and 12 bases lay between the germline ends. Per the germline V gene, CDR1 is SNHLY and CDR2 is FYNNEI. CDR3 coding DNA: TGTGCCAGCAGGGGAGGGGATAGTGGCTACACCTTC. It codes for CASRGGDSGYTF. The entire variable domain, with the rest obtained from reference TRBV2 and TRBJ1-2, is as follows: EPEVTQTPSHQVTQMGQEVILRCVPISNHLYFYWYRQILGQKVEFLVSFYNNEISEKSEIFDDQFSVERPDGSNFTLKIRSTKLEDSAMYFCASRGGDSGYTFGSGTRLTVV.

This clonotype was seen repeatedly, ten times or more. This chain joins TRBV30 and TRBJ2-7; TRBD2 is a possible D gene (5 bases). The germline V and J ends were trimmed by 0 bases and 7 bases, with 13 bases remaining between them. Germline CDR1 is GTSNPN and CDR2 is SVGIG (reference sequence). The CDR3 covers 13 residues. Written as DNA, the CDR3 is TGTGCCTGGAGTGTAAGGGCAGGCGGGGAGCAGTACTTC. Translating it yields CAWSVRAGGEQYF.

This clonotype occurred many times. This chain connects TRBV20-1 to TRBJ1-1; TRBD1 is a possible D gene (6 bases). The CDR3 is 16 residues long. Germline CDR1 DFQATT, CDR2 SNEGSKA (reference sequence). V was clipped by 7 bases and J by 7 bases, with 28 bases between them. The CDR3 nucleotides are TGCAGTGTCCCGATCCCTTGGGCAAGCGGGGGCCATGAAGCTTTCTTT. Its translation: CSVPIPWASGGHEAFF.

There are many counts of this clonotype. J is TRBJ1-6 and V is TRBV30; 8 bases align to TRBD1. This CDR3 spans 16 amino acids. V lost 2 bases to trimming and J lost 8 bases; unmatched junction nucleotides: 11. Germline loops: CDR1 GTSNPN, CDR2 SVGIG (reference sequence). The CDR3 region has the DNA TGTGCCTGGAGTAGCCTGGACAGGGCGAAGGATTCACCCCTCCACTTT. Amino acid sequence: CAWSSLDRAKDSPLHF.

This clonotype was counted a few times. The chain employs TRBV5-1 and TRBJ1-1; TRBD1 agrees at 8 bases. J lost 5 bases, V lost 7 bases, and 13 bases had no gene match. In germline, CDR1 is SGHRS, CDR2 YFSETQ. The CDR3 runs to 15 residues. The CDR3 nucleotides read TGCGCCAGCGGGCCGGGACAGGTAGTGGGAACTGAAGCTTTCTTT. Translation: CASGPGQVVGTEAFF. Filled out from reference TRBV5-1 and TRBJ1-1, the complete variable domain reads KAGVTQTPRYLIKTRGQQVTLSCSPISGHRSVSWYQQTPGQGLQFLFEYFSETQRNKGNFPGRFSGRQFSNSRSEMNVSTLELGDSALYLCASGPGQVVGTEAFFGQGTRLTVV.